These 20 T cell receptor beta chains originate from one sample sequenced in a study of tumor-infiltrating lymphocytes in primary liver carcinoma. They got blood RNA out of unsorted whole blood and also pulled out germline DNA. Total RNA (approximately 500 ng) served as template for TCR beta cDNA synthesis primed by a constant-region primer. The TCR beta library was amplified through three nested multiplex PCR rounds in a modified ARM-PCR procedure. In the first two PCR rounds, TRBV1-TRBV30 forward primers were paired with a C-beta reverse primer, and each round lasted around 10 cycles. TCRdb redid the calling of the multiplex PCR reads with MiXCR, one entry per CDR3 protein. The table has 300,000 to 350,000 distinct CDR3 sequences, approximately 65% seen once; the top ten hold 6.5%. What was sequenced was peripheral blood. These receptors all come from a man between 35 and 55 years old with primary liver carcinoma and hepatitis B virus infection.

With respect to this clonotype: A much larger clone is a single base away; this may be a read error. This chain uses TRBV10-3 with TRBJ1-2, with D uncertain. In germline, CDR1 is ENHRY, CDR2 SYGVKD. This CDR3 has 15 amino acids. Trimming removed 0 bases at V and 4 bases at J, with 12 bases between. The CDR3 loop reads CAISESARIVYGYTF. Here the CDR3 DNA reads TGTGCCATCAGTGAGTCGGCACGGATTGTCTATGGCTACACCTTC.

A note on this clonotype: A much bigger clone sits one base away, suggesting this may be a read error. The rearrangement uses TRBV10-2 and TRBJ2-7, with TRBD2 as a possible D gene (5 bases). Germline V gene sequence: CDR1 WSHSY, CDR2 SAAADI. This CDR3 is built from 12 residues. The CDR3, as DNA: TGCGCCAGCAGTCCTAGCTCCTACGGGCAGTACTTC. Translating it yields CASSPSSYGQYF.

With respect to this clonotype: A junction boundary mismatches the germline segment, possibly from a read error. The V and J genes are TRBV11-2 and TRBJ2-7, with 9 bases aligning to TRBD1. Per the germline V gene, CDR1 is SGHAT and CDR2 is FQNNGV. The CDR3 runs to 13 residues. CDR3 DNA: TGTGCCAACAGCTGGACAGGGGAATATGAGCAGTACTTC. Protein sequence: CANSWTGEYEQYF.

The chain uses TRBV7-9 and TRBJ2-5; 10 bases map to TRBD2. From germline, CDR1 is SEHNR and CDR2 FQNEAQ (reference sequence). V was pared by 2 bases and J by 4 bases, with 7 bases of the junction left unmatched. The CDR3 runs to 16 residues. In DNA, the CDR3 is TGTGCCAGCAGCTTATGGCTAGCGGGAGCCAGAGAGACCCAGTACTTC. It encodes CASSLWLAGARETQYF.

The chain has TRBV11-2 and TRBJ2-3; D is undetermined. The CDR3 runs 15 residues. Germline V CDR1 and CDR2: SGHAT, FQNNGV. Trimming took off 0 bases at V and 2 bases at J, with 9 bases between the two ends. The CDR3 DNA reads as TGTGCCAGCAGCTTAGAGGATTCTAACACAGATACGCAGTATTTT. Translating it yields CASSLEDSNTDTQYF.

On this clonotype itself: The CDR3 does not end in the conserved phenylalanine or tryptophan, so this is likely a read error. Because the CDR3's place on the DNA is in doubt, the DNA is left out and the CDR3 is given as listed by TCRdb. V and J are TRBV6-2 or TRBV6-3 and TRBJ2-5. A total of 11 residues make up the CDR3, ends included. Germline assignment: CDR1 MNHEY and CDR2 SVGEGT. This CDR3 reads CASSSLETQHL.

Points on this clonotype: This may stem from a read error, because a much larger clone lies one nucleotide away. J is TRBJ2-7 and V is TRBV12-3 or TRBV12-4; unclear D gene. This CDR3 contains 12 residues. The DNA of the CDR3 is TGTGTCAGCAGCCGCCCTTCCTACGAGCAGTACTTC. This encodes CVSSRPSYEQYF.

In its sample, this clonotype was seen a few times. The chain employs TRBV6-5 and TRBJ1-1; 7 positions match TRBD1. The germline gives CDR1 MNHEY, CDR2 SVGAGI. The V gene end was trimmed by 8 bases and the J gene end by 7 bases; junction bases not matched to a gene: 19. CDR3 length: 16 residues. This CDR3 is CASGRTGPPLDIEAFF. The CDR3 DNA reads TGTGCCAGCGGTAGGACAGGTCCGCCCCTCGACATTGAAGCTTTCTTT.

This clonotype occurred many times. The genes are TRBV4-1 and TRBJ1-1, with D possibly TRBD1 on 5 matching bases. Germline values: CDR1 MGHRA, CDR2 YSYEKL. V was pared by 0 bases and J by 5 bases, with 16 bases between. The length of the CDR3 is 16 residues. The CDR3 region is CASSQDLGRVETEAFF. The CDR3 region has the DNA TGCGCCAGCAGCCAAGATCTGGGCAGGGTCGAGACTGAAGCTTTCTTT.

This chain joins TRBV10-3 and TRBJ1-2; no firm D call. The CDR3 contains 17 residues. Germline assignment: CDR1 ENHRY and CDR2 SYGVKD. Trimming removed 4 bases from V and 0 bases from J, with 18 bases in between. The CDR3 protein is CAISAGRRLDTNYGYTF. The CDR3, as DNA: TGTGCCATCAGTGCAGGACGCCGTCTGGATACTAACTATGGCTACACCTTC.

V is TRBV11-2 and J is TRBJ2-5, with D perhaps TRBD1 (7 bases). The germline V gene encodes CDR1 SGHAT and CDR2 FQNNGV. The germline V and J ends were trimmed by 6 bases and 4 bases, with 12 bases remaining between them. The length of the CDR3 is 13 residues. This CDR3 reads CASSGRGAETQYF. Written as DNA, the CDR3 is TGTGCCAGCAGTGGCAGGGGGGCAGAGACCCAGTACTTC.

This rearrangement joins TRBV7-9 to TRBJ2-7; perhaps TRBD1 as D (6 bases). Trimming removed 4 bases from V and 3 bases from J, with 10 bases in between. The CDR3 has 13 residues. CDR1 is SEHNR, CDR2 FQNEAQ, per germline (reference sequence). The DNA of the CDR3 is TGTGCCAGCAGCTGGGGACACCTCTACGAGCAGTACTTC. Encoded protein: CASSWGHLYEQYF.

As regards this clonotype: The CDR3 does not end in the conserved phenylalanine or tryptophan, so this is likely a read error. The chain combines TRBV28 with TRBJ2-3; the D gene is possibly TRBD2 (6 bases). Germline lookup yields CDR1 MDHEN and CDR2 SYDVKM. V was cut by 9 bases and J by 4 bases, with 14 bases left in between. This CDR3 comprises 13 residues. The CDR3 reads CASGRRVSDTQYL. The CDR3 DNA is TGTGCCAGTGGACGGAGGGTTTCAGATACGCAGTATTTA.

This clonotype was counted at least ten times. This chain uses TRBV29-1 with TRBJ2-2, with TRBD1 matching over 8 bases. V lost 0 bases and J lost 4; bases outside the gene matches: 4. The CDR3 contains 15 residues. Germline lookup yields CDR1 SQVTM and CDR2 ANQGSEA. The CDR3 coding sequence is TGCAGCGTTGAAGATGAGGACAGGGCCACCGGGGAGCTGTTTTTT. It encodes CSVEDEDRATGELFF.

The genes are TRBV5-1 and TRBJ2-3, with D perhaps matching TRBD2 (6 bases). Looked up from germline, CDR1 is SGHRS and CDR2 is YFSETQ. V was clipped by 1 base and J by 6 bases, with 15 bases between them. The CDR3 extends over 15 amino acids. The CDR3 loop is CASSLLSGASDTQYF. CDR3 in DNA: TGCGCCAGCAGCTTGCTATCGGGAGCTTCGGATACGCAGTATTTT.

The chain uses TRBV28 and TRBJ2-7, with 7 positions matching TRBD2. V was pared by 2 bases and J by 9 bases, with 4 bases of the junction left unmatched. The germline gives CDR1 MDHEN, CDR2 SYDVKM. CDR3 size: 12 residues. The CDR3, as DNA: TGTGCCAGCAGTTTACAGACGGGGGGGCAGTACTTC. It specifies CASSLQTGGQYF.

This clonotype appeared many times. The rearrangement uses TRBV11-2 and TRBJ2-1; 10 bases map to TRBD2. Trimming cost V 3 bases and J 3 bases; bases outside gene matches: 2. Germline assignment: CDR1 SGHAT and CDR2 FQNNGV. CDR3 length: 15 residues. The CDR3, as DNA: TGTGCCAGCAGCTTCGGGACTAGCGACTACAATGAGCAGTTCTTC. It specifies CASSFGTSDYNEQFF.

On this clonotype itself: The junction does not match germline at one end; this may be a read error. This sequence joins TRBV5-1 and TRBJ2-5, with 7 bases fitting TRBD1. The germline gives CDR1 SGHRS, CDR2 YFSETQ. The CDR3 has 15 residues. The CDR3 protein is CASRSSGTAQETQCF. CDR3 DNA: TGCGCCAGCAGGTCATCCGGGACAGCACAAGAGACCCAGTGCTTC.

This clonotype was detected a few times. The chain carries TRBV6-6 and TRBJ1-5, with a possible D match to TRBD1 (5 bases). V was cut by 1 base and J by 7 bases, with 8 bases left in between. The length of the CDR3 is 13 residues. CDR1 is MNHNY, CDR2 SVGAGI, per germline (reference sequence). CDR3 protein: CASSYLTEQPQHF. The CDR3 nucleotides are TGTGCCAGCAGTTACTTGACAGAACAGCCCCAGCATTTT.

The CDR3 here is CASSFSGLVSEAFF. In DNA, the CDR3 is TGTGCCAGCAGCTTTTCCGGCTTAGTTAGTGAAGCTTTCTTT. The V gene is TRBV11-2, the J gene TRBJ1-1; D is undetermined. The V gene lost 3 bases and the J gene lost 7 bases, with 15 bases spanning the gap. This CDR3 has 14 residues. Germline V gene sequence: CDR1 SGHAT, CDR2 FQNNGV.